This TCR beta chain came from a study of T-cell reconstitution after alpha-beta-depleted transplantation in children. This clonotype was picked up many times. Unique molecular identifiers were incorporated when the TCRbeta library was constructed. Each CDR3 protein is one row after TCRdb ran MiXCR on the PCR reads. The sample has approximately 240,000 distinct CDR3 sequences; approximately 9.7% are singletons. The sample in question was PBMCs from the stem cell graft donor, obtained from the stem cell graft. The source of this sequence is a human donor who donated a stem cell graft to a child with SCID.

The CDR3: CASSPGGGQDTGELFF. The DNA of the CDR3 is TGTGCCAGCAGCCCGGGTGGGGGGCAGGACACCGGGGAGCTGTTTTTT. The chain combines TRBV12-3 or TRBV12-4 with TRBJ2-2; D tentatively fits TRBD1 or TRBD2 (6 bases each). V lost 6 bases and J lost 3, with 17 bases in between. The CDR3 has 16 residues.